This passage covers 30 T cell receptor beta chains from one sample sequenced in a study of blood T cell repertoires in COVID-19. Measured with immunoSEQ multiplex PCR; TCRdb has only the in-frame clones, and not every one. The table includes 210,000 or so clones, roughly 85% detected once. The sequencing sample was made of PBMCs or T cells enriched from blood (not recorded which). The receptor source for this set is a man aged 30 to 45 who had recovered from COVID-19.

This chain connects TRBV28 to TRBJ1-4, with TRBD1 matching 9 bases. Germline trimming cut 2 bases from V and 10 bases from J; bases unmatched to any gene: 11. This CDR3 contains 16 residues. The germline V gene has CDR1 MDHEN and CDR2 SYDVKM. CDR3 sequence: CASSLPPGQGVRKLFF. CDR3 DNA: TGTGCCAGCAGTTTACCCCCGGGACAGGGCGTCCGAAAACTGTTTTTT.

This chain connects TRBV3-1 (or the pseudogene TRBV3-2) to TRBJ1-6; 9 nucleotides match TRBD1. V lost 4 bases to trimming and J lost 8 bases; unmatched junction nucleotides: 6. CDR3 length: 15 amino acids. Per germline, CDR1 LGHDT and CDR2 YNNKEL (reference sequence). The CDR3 DNA sequence: TGTGCCAGCAGCCCCTCCACAGGGGGCCATTCACCCCTCCACTTT. Encoded protein: CASSPSTGGHSPLHF.

V is TRBV4-1 and J is TRBJ2-5, with a weak D call TRBD1 (6 bases). V was pared by 1 base and J by 5 bases, with 14 bases between. CDR1 is MGHRA and CDR2 is YSYEKL in the germline V gene. CDR3 size: 15 residues. CDR3 amino acids: CASSQVFWGRETQYF. Written as DNA, the CDR3 is TGCGCCAGCAGCCAAGTATTTTGGGGGCGGGAGACCCAGTACTTC.

The V call is TRBV4-2, the J call TRBJ1-3, with 9 nucleotides matching TRBD1. CDR3 length equals 17 residues. Germline CDR1 reads LGHNA; CDR2 reads YNFKEQ. The junction had 6 bases not matched to a gene; V was cut back by 1 base and J by 2 bases. CDR3 amino acids: CASSQATTGGAGNTIYF. The CDR3 DNA follows: TGTGCCAGCAGCCAAGCTACAACAGGGGGCGCTGGAAACACCATATATTTT.

The sample holds one count of this clone. The V gene is TRBV2, the J gene TRBJ2-3, with 10 bases that match TRBD2. This CDR3 spans 16 amino acids. Germline assignment: CDR1 SNHLY and CDR2 FYNNEI. The V and J ends lost 4 bases and 2 bases, in that order; junction bases with no gene match: 6. In DNA, the CDR3 is TGTGCCAGCAGTGGCAGCGGGAGGGCTCTCACAGATACGCAGTATTTT. Protein sequence: CASSGSGRALTDTQYF.

This clone occurred a few times. The V gene is TRBV19, the J gene TRBJ1-1, with a possible D match to TRBD1 (5 bases). Germline CDR1 reads LNHDA; CDR2 reads SQIVND (reference sequence). The CDR3 contains 15 residues. Trimming took 2 bases from V and 3 from J, leaving 13 bases between them. CDR3 nucleotides: TGTGCCAGTAGTATAAGGTGGCAGGGTGACACTGAAGCTTTCTTT. It translates to CASSIRWQGDTEAFF.

The J gene is TRBJ2-3, the V gene TRBV13; the D is unclear. Trimming took 0 bases from V and 2 from J, leaving 6 bases between them. Germline values: CDR1 PRHDT, CDR2 FYEKMQ (reference sequence). The CDR3 contains 14 residues. The CDR3 spells CASSLGQSTDTQYF. The CDR3 coding sequence is TGTGCCAGCAGCTTAGGACAGTCCACAGATACGCAGTATTTT.

J is TRBJ1-6 and V is TRBV5-4, with D perhaps matching TRBD1 (5 bases). There are 16 residues in the CDR3. Germline lookup yields CDR1 SGHNT and CDR2 YYREEE (reference sequence). The germline V and J ends were trimmed by 4 bases and 8 bases, with 19 bases remaining between them. This CDR3 reads CASSPTWTSSDSPLHF. DNA of the CDR3: TGTGCCAGCAGCCCAACCTGGACATCGAGTGATTCACCCCTCCACTTT. The full variable domain, its missing parts supplied by reference TRBV5-4 and TRBJ1-6, is ETGVTQSPTHLIKTRGQQVTLRCSSQSGHNTVSWYQQALGQGPQFIFQYYREEENGRGNFPPRFSGLQFPNYSSELNVNALELDDSALYLCASSPTWTSSDSPLHFGNGTRLTVT.

This clone was seen a few times. The gene calls are TRBV4-1 and TRBJ1-2, with 10 bases lining up with TRBD1. The CDR3 is made up of 18 amino acids. Germline values: CDR1 MGHRA, CDR2 YSYEKL. The J segment lost 8 bases and the V segment lost 6 bases, leaving 21 bases of the junction unmatched. This CDR3 is CASRQPFDRTGGDRGYTF. The CDR3 bases are TGCGCCAGCAGACAGCCCTTTGATCGGACAGGGGGAGATCGGGGCTACACCTTC.

The genes are TRBV5-4 and TRBJ1-2, with 7 bases fitting TRBD1. The CDR3 sequence is 16 residues long. From germline, CDR1 is SGHNT and CDR2 YYREEE (reference sequence). After removal of 4 bases from V and 4 bases from J, the junction contained 13 bases not matched to a gene. CDR3 nucleotides: TGTGCCAGCAGCCGTAGCCAGGGGGGCTGGGGCTATGGCTACACCTTC. Its protein is CASSRSQGGWGYGYTF.

The V gene is TRBV15, the J gene TRBJ2-2, with 14 bases that match TRBD2. The CDR3 has 17 amino acids. J gave up 4 bases and V 3 bases, and 4 bases lay outside the gene matches. From germline, CDR1 is LNHNV and CDR2 YYDKDF (reference sequence). The CDR3 coding sequence is TGTGCCACCAGCAGGACTAGCGGGAGGGCCAGCACCGGGGAGCTGTTTTTT. It yields the protein CATSRTSGRASTGELFF.

The chain links TRBV7-2 to TRBJ2-5; no clear D gene. Germline V lookup: CDR1 SGHTA, CDR2 FQGNSA. V gave up 2 bases and J gave up 2 bases, with 12 bases separating them. This CDR3 comprises 15 residues. Written as DNA, the CDR3 is TGTGCCAGCAGCTTAAATGGCAGGCTACAAGAGACCCAGTACTTC. The encoded protein is CASSLNGRLQETQYF. The full variable domain, in which reference TRBV7-2 and TRBJ2-5 provide the parts outside the CDR3, is GAGVSQSPSNKVTEKGKDVELRCDPISGHTALYWYRQSLGQGLEFLIYFQGNSAPDKSGLPSDRFSAERTGGSVSTLTIQRTQQEDSAVYLCASSLNGRLQETQYFGPGTRLLVL.

The V call is TRBV12-3 or TRBV12-4, the J call TRBJ1-5, with D possibly TRBD1 on 6 matching bases. Trimming removed 4 bases at V and 9 bases at J, with 13 bases between. This CDR3 has 13 residues. CDR3: CASSSQTGPPQHF. The CDR3 nucleotides are TGTGCCAGCAGTTCCCAGACAGGCCCGCCCCAGCATTTT.

The chain uses TRBV14 and TRBJ1-1, with 7 bases matching TRBD1. CDR1 is SGHDN, CDR2 FVKESK, per germline. The trim removed 5 bases at V and 4 bases at J, leaving 13 bases unmatched. The CDR3 is 16 residues long. The CDR3 coding sequence is TGTGCCAGCAGCTTATCGACAGGGTGGCTCGGCACTGAAGCTTTCTTT. Translating gives CASSLSTGWLGTEAFF.

The count of this clone is one. This rearrangement joins TRBV18 to TRBJ2-7, with 7 bases lining up with TRBD1. The CDR3 totals 13 residues. The germline V gene encodes CDR1 KGHSH and CDR2 LQKENI. V shed 4 bases and J 2 bases; nucleotides not matched to a gene: 2. The chain's CDR3 is CASSLGQPYEQYF. The CDR3 DNA reads TGTGCCAGCTCACTGGGACAGCCCTACGAGCAGTACTTC.

As regards this clone: At one end, the junction sequence differs from germline, possibly due to a read error. The DNA of the CDR3 is TGTGCCAGCAGCTTCCCCCCGGGACAGGGTCGGGTTTGGGCCTTC. This sequence encodes CASSFPPGQGRVWAF. This sequence joins TRBV5-6 and TRBJ1-2, with 9 bases that match TRBD1. Germline V gene data show CDR1 as SGHDT and CDR2 as YYEEEE. The CDR3 is made up of 15 amino acids.

This CDR3 is CASSRTGSNQPQHF. CDR3 DNA sequence: TGTGCCAGCAGCCGGACAGGGAGCAATCAGCCCCAGCATTTT. This rearrangement joins TRBV7-8 to TRBJ1-5; 8 bases are shared with TRBD1. There are 14 residues in the CDR3. With 5 bases clipped from V and 1 base from J, the junction kept 1 base outside the gene matches. Germline lookup yields CDR1 SGHVS and CDR2 FQNEAQ. Together with reference TRBV7-8 and TRBJ1-5, the CDR3 gives the full variable domain: GAGVSQSPRYKVAKRGQDVALRCDPISGHVSLFWYQQALGQGPEFLTYFQNEAQLDKSGLPSDRFFAERPEGSVSTLKIQRTQQEDSAVYLCASSRTGSNQPQHFGDGTRLSIL.

The chain links TRBV6-2 or TRBV6-3 to TRBJ1-2, with a weak D call TRBD1 (5 bases). The V end was cut by 4 bases, the J end by 7 bases, with 19 bases between. CDR1 and CDR2 from the germline V gene are MNHEY and SVGEGT. The CDR3 extends over 15 amino acids. The CDR3 here is CASSSRAGQISGYTF. Written as DNA, the CDR3 is TGTGCCAGCAGTTCACGGGCTGGACAAATTAGTGGCTACACCTTC.

This chain links TRBV27 with TRBJ2-5; 8 nucleotides align to TRBD2. The ends lost 2 bases at V and 6 bases at J; junction bases unmatched: 8. The germline gives CDR1 MNHEY, CDR2 SMNVEV (reference sequence). This CDR3 has 15 residues. CDR3 in DNA: TGTGCCAGCAGTTTAGGGGGAAGCGGGGGAAAGACCCAGTACTTC. Translation: CASSLGGSGGKTQYF.

The chain links TRBV19 to TRBJ1-5; 7 bases line up with TRBD1. V lost 8 bases, J lost 3 bases, and 10 bases stayed unmatched. The V gene's germline CDR1 is LNHDA and CDR2 SQIVND (reference sequence). CDR3 length: 15 amino acids. The CDR3 protein is CASGTTGTDNQPQHF. The CDR3 DNA follows: TGTGCCAGTGGTACCACCGGGACAGACAATCAGCCCCAGCATTTT.

This clone showed up just once. The CDR3 region has the DNA TGCGCCAGCAGTCGGGGAAATTCACCCCTCCACTTT. Translating gives CASSRGNSPLHF. The chain recombines TRBV5-1 with TRBJ1-6; D unresolved. Between the trimmed V and J ends, which lost 5 bases and 7 bases, there was a span of 7 bases. The CDR3 runs to 12 residues. Germline CDR1 and CDR2: SGHRS and YFSETQ.

V gene TRBV5-4 combines with J gene TRBJ2-7; 7 positions match TRBD2. CDR1 is SGHNT, CDR2 YYREEE, per germline (reference sequence). The CDR3 contains 14 residues. V dropped 1 base and J dropped 7; count of bases not matched to a gene: 8. The CDR3: CASSLRLADREQYF. In nucleotides, the CDR3 is TGTGCCAGCAGCTTGAGGCTAGCGGATAGGGAGCAGTACTTC.

The CDR3 is CASSEPGINREAFF. In DNA, the CDR3 is TGTGCCAGCAGTGAACCAGGTATAAACAGAGAAGCTTTCTTT. The chain is built from TRBV25-1 and TRBJ1-1; no firm D call. Trimming took 2 bases from V and 8 from J, leaving 15 bases between them. The CDR3 is 14 amino acids. CDR1 and CDR2 (germline): MGHDK, SYGVNS. The whole variable domain, remainder taken from reference TRBV25-1 and TRBJ1-1, is EADIYQTPRYLVIGTGKKITLECSQTMGHDKMYWYQQDPGMELHLIHYSYGVNSTEKGDLSSESTVSRIRTEHFPLTLESARPSHTSQYLCASSEPGINREAFFGQGTRLTVV.

The chain combines TRBV19 with TRBJ2-7, with D tentatively TRBD1 (5 bases). The CDR3 length is 13 residues. Germline V CDR1 and CDR2: LNHDA, SQIVND (reference sequence). The V end lost 5 bases, the J end lost 0 bases, and 8 bases lay between the germline ends. CDR3 in DNA: TGTGCCAGTAGTGGGGCGGACTCCTACGAGCAGTACTTC. As protein: CASSGADSYEQYF.

The chain carries TRBV4-2 and TRBJ2-5; 8 bases fit TRBD2. Unmatched junction bases numbered 14, after V lost 3 bases and J lost 2 bases. The CDR3 has 18 residues. In germline, CDR1 is LGHNA, CDR2 YNFKEQ. The CDR3: CASSHPGGGGGLQETQYF. Written as DNA, the CDR3 is TGTGCCAGCAGCCACCCCGGCGGGGGCGGGGGGTTACAAGAGACCCAGTACTTC.

The chain combines TRBV2 with TRBJ1-1, with no clear D. The CDR3 consists of 12 residues. V was clipped by 7 bases and J by 1 base, with 7 bases between them. The germline gives CDR1 SNHLY, CDR2 FYNNEI. CDR3 amino acids: CASNLENTEAFF. CDR3 nucleotide sequence: TGTGCCAGCAATCTAGAGAACACTGAAGCTTTCTTT.

This clone appeared once. The rearrangement links TRBV15 to TRBJ1-5; 9 positions agree with TRBD1. Germline V gives CDR1 LNHNV, CDR2 YYDKDF (reference sequence). Trimming took 8 bases from V and 5 from J; bases not matched to a gene: 7. CDR3 length equals 14 residues. The CDR3 region has the DNA TGTGCCACCGTTTCGGGACAGGGAGATCAGCCCCAGCATTTT. As protein: CATVSGQGDQPQHF.

V usage is TRBV11-2 and J usage is TRBJ2-7; 8 bases map to TRBD2. Per the germline V gene, CDR1 is SGHAT and CDR2 is FQNNGV. The CDR3 contains 12 residues. With 5 bases clipped from V and 5 bases from J, the junction kept 2 bases outside the gene matches. CDR3 residues: CASSGTRDEQYF. In DNA form, the CDR3 reads TGTGCCAGCAGCGGGACTAGGGACGAGCAGTACTTC.

The chain joins TRBV4-2 to TRBJ2-5, with D perhaps TRBD1 (5 bases). There are 14 residues in the CDR3. CDR1 and CDR2 (germline): LGHNA, YNFKEQ. Trimming left V 1 base short and J 5 bases short, with 11 bases between. The DNA for the CDR3 is TGTGCCAGCAGCCAAGGGGGCTCAGGGGAGACCCAGTACTTC. It translates to CASSQGGSGETQYF.

The V call is TRBV5-5, the J call TRBJ2-2; TRBD2 matches 8 bases. V gave up 2 bases and J gave up 3 bases; unmatched junction bases: 18. This CDR3 has 20 amino acids. Germline CDR1 and CDR2: SGHKS and YYEKEE (reference sequence). The CDR3 region is CASSFWGWGDSGKDTGELFF. The CDR3 DNA reads as TGTGCCAGCAGCTTCTGGGGTTGGGGGGATAGCGGGAAGGACACCGGGGAGCTGTTTTTT.